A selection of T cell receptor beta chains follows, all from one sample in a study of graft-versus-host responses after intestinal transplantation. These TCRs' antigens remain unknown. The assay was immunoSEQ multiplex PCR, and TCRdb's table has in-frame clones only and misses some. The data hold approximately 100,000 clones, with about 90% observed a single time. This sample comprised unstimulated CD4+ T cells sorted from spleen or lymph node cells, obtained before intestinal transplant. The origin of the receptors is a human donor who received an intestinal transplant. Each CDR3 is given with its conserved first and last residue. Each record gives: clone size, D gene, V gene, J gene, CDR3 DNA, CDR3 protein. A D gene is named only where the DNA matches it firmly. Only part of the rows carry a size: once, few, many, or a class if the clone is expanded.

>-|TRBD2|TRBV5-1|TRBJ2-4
TGCGCCAGCAGTACTAGCGGGGGCCCTTCAAACATTCAGTACTTC
CASSTSGGPSNIQYF
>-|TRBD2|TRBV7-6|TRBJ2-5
TGTGCCAGCAGCCGGGGGCTAGCGGGAGATGAGACCCAGTACTTC
CASSRGLAGDETQYF
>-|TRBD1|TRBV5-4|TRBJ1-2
TGTGCCAGCAGCTGGCGACAGGGGAACAGGTATGGCTACACCTTC
CASSWRQGNRYGYTF
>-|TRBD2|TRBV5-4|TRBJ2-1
TGTGCCAGCAGCTCCCCCGGGGGGGACAATGAGCAGTTCTTC
CASSSPGGDNEQFF
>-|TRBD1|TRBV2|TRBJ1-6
TGTGCCAGCAGTGATGACAGGGGCTATAATTCACCCCTCCACTTT
CASSDDRGYNSPLHF
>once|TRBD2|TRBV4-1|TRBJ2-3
TGCGCCAGCAGCCGCCCCACCAGCGGGAGTACAGATACGCAGTATTTT
CASSRPTSGSTDTQYF
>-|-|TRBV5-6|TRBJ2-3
TGTGCCAGCAGCGCTAGCACAGATACGCAGTATTTT
CASSASTDTQYF
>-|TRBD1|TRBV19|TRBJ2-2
TGTGCCAGTAGTGTCACACAGGGGAACGGGGAGCTGTTTTTT
CASSVTQGNGELFF
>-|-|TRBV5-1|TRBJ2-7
TGCGCCAGCAGCTTGAGCACAGGGTCCTACGAGCAGTACTTC
CASSLSTGSYEQYF
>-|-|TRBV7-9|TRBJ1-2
TGTGCCAGCAGCTTATCCAATAACTATGGCTACACCTTC
CASSLSNNYGYTF
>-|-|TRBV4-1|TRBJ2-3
TGCGCCAGCAGCCAAGATAGAGAGGGGGTCAGGGGTACGCAGTATTTT
CASSQDREGVRGTQYF
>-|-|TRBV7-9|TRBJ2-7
TGTGCCAGCAGCTTAGTCTCCGGGACACCCTACGAGCAGTACTTC
CASSLVSGTPYEQYF
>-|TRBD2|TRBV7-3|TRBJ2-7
TGTGCCAGCAGCTTAGTCCCTAGCGGCTCCTACGAGCAGTACTTC
CASSLVPSGSYEQYF
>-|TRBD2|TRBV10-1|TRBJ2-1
TGCGCCAGCAGTGGGGTTAGCGGGGGCTACAATGAGCAGTTCTTC
CASSGVSGGYNEQFF
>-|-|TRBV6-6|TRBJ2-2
TGTGCCAGCAGTTACGGGTCCGGGAGTTTAATCGGGGAGCTGTTTTTT
CASSYGSGSLIGELFF
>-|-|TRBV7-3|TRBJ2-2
TGTGCCAGCAGCCGCATAAACACCGGGGAGCTGTTTTTT
CASSRINTGELFF
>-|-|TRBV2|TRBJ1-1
TGTGCCAGCAGATACGGGACCTCCACTGAAGCTTTCTTT
CASRYGTSTEAFF
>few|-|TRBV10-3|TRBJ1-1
TGTGCCATCACCGCAGGCCTTGCCATGAACACTGAAGCTTTCTTT
CAITAGLAMNTEAFF
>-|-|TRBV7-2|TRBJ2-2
TGTGCCAGCAGCTGGGGGTACACCGGGGAGCTGTTTTTT
CASSWGYTGELFF
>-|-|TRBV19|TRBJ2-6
TGTGCCACCCGTACTCGGGGGACCGGGGCCAACGTCCTGACTTTC
CATRTRGTGANVLTF
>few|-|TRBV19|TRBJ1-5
TGTGCCAGTAGTACACAGGGTATGAGCAATCAGCCCCAGCATTTT
CASSTQGMSNQPQHF
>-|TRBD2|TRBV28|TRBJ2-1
TGTGCCAGCAGTATACATAGCGGGAGCCACAATGAGCAGTTCTTC
CASSIHSGSHNEQFF
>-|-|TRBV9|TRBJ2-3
TGTGCCAGCAGCTTAGTGATGGGCACAGATACGCAGTATTTT
CASSLVMGTDTQYF
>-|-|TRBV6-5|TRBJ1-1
TGTGCCAGCAGTTACTTCGGAAAGAACACTGAAGCTTTCTTT
CASSYFGKNTEAFF
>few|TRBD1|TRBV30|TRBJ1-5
TGTGCCTGGAGTAAGGGGGCTGGCAATCAGCCCCAGCATTTT
CAWSKGAGNQPQHF
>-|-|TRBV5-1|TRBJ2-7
TGCGCCAGCAGCCCTCGGACGGGCACCCGCGAGCAGTACTTC
CASSPRTGTREQYF
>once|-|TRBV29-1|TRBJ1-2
TGCAGCGTTGAAGTTGTGGGGCATGGCTACACCTTC
CSVEVVGHGYTF
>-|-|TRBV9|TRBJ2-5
TGTGCCAGCAGCGCCTCTAGCGTGACACAAGAGACCCAGTACTTC
CASSASSVTQETQYF
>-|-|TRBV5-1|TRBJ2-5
TGCGCCAGCAGTGGCGGGTATCAAGAGACCCAGTACTTC
CASSGGYQETQYF
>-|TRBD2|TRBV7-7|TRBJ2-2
TGTGCCAGCAGCGTATCACGGCAGGGAGGGACCGGGGAGCTGTTTTTT
CASSVSRQGGTGELFF
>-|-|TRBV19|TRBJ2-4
TGTGCCAGTAGTATGGGGGCCACCCTGGGAAACATTCAGTACTTC
CASSMGATLGNIQYF
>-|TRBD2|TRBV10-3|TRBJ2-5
TGTGCCATCAGGGGGACTAGCGGGACCCAAGAGACCCAGTACTTC
CAIRGTSGTQETQYF
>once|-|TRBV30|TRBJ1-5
TGTGCCTGGAGTGCCCGACAGGACCGAGAGCCCCAGCATTTT
CAWSARQDREPQHF
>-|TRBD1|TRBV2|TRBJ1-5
TGTGCCAGCAGCGTACAGGGGGGTAGCAATCAGCCCCAGCATTTT
CASSVQGGSNQPQHF
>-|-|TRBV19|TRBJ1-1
TGTGCCAGTAGTATATCCCGGGGGAACACTGAAGCTTTCTTT
CASSISRGNTEAFF
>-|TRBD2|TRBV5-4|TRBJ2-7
TGTGCCAGCAGCGGCGGGACTAGCGGGAGTAAATACGAGCAGTACTTC
CASSGGTSGSKYEQYF
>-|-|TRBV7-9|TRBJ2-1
TGTGCCGCCCAAGCAGGCAATGAGCAGTTCTTC
CAAQAGNEQFF
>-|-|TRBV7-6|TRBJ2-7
TGTGCCAGCAGCTTAGCCAGGGGAACACTCTACGAGCAGTACTTC
CASSLARGTLYEQYF
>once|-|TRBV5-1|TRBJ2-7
TGCGCCAGCAGCTTGGAAGGGGGGGAGCAGTACTTC
CASSLEGGEQYF
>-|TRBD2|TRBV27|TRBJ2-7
TGTGCCAGCTCCTACAGGGGGACTAGCGGGCGTGAGCAGTACTTC
CASSYRGTSGREQYF
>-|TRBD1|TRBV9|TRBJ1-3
TGTGCCAGCAGCGTAGCGACAGGGAGGGGAAACACCATATATTTT
CASSVATGRGNTIYF
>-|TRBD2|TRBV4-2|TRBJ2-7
TGTGCCAGCAGCCAAGTCTTCGGGAGGATCCCCTACGAGCAGTACTTC
CASSQVFGRIPYEQYF
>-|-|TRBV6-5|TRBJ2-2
TGTGCCAGCAGTTACAAGAACACCGGGGAGCTGTTTTTT
CASSYKNTGELFF
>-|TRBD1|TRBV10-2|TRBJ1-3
TGCGCCAGCAGATTAACAGGGGGCAGTGGAAACACCATATATTTT
CASRLTGGSGNTIYF
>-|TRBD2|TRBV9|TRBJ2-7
TGTGCCAGCAGCCCCAGAGGGCTAGCGGACTACGAGCAGTACTTC
CASSPRGLADYEQYF
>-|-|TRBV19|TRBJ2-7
TGTGCCAGTAGTATCGGCCGAGCACGCTCCTACGAGCAGTACTTC
CASSIGRARSYEQYF
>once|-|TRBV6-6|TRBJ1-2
TGTGCCAGCAGTTACATGCAGGGCTATGGCTACACCTTC
CASSYMQGYGYTF
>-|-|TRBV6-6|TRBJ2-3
TGTGCCAGCAGTTACTCGATTAGAGGAGATACGCAGTATTTT
CASSYSIRGDTQYF
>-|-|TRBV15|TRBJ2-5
TGTGCCACCAGCAGAGTTCAGTATAGGTACTCTGAGACCCAGTACTTC
CATSRVQYRYSETQYF
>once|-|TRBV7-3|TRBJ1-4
TGTGCCAGCAGCTTAACTCGGAATGAAAAACTGTTTTTT
CASSLTRNEKLFF
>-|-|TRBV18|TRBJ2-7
TGTGCCAGCTCACCCTCGGAGGGATTTTACGAGCAGTACTTC
CASSPSEGFYEQYF
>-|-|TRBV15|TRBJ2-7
TGTGCCACCAGCAGAGTTCTGGGATACGAGGGGCGCCTCTACGAGCAGTACTTC
CATSRVLGYEGRLYEQYF